The entry below gives a single TCR beta chain sequence along with its context. The antigen is not known. Ophthalmopathy was moderately-to-severely active, CAS at least 3, NOSPECS at least 4, lasting under 3 months. Reliance was placed on clinical symptoms, serum thyroxine, TRAb, thyroid ultrasound and orbital computed tomography for diagnosis. The PBMCs had their origin in 10 ml of fresh peripheral blood. These data come from a study of Graves' ophthalmopathy and Graves' hyperthyroidism. The study, taken as a whole, reports: Blood also contained most of the expanded thyroid clonotypes above 0.001 frequency.

Looked up from germline, CDR1 is WSHSY and CDR2 is SAAADI. The CDR3 contains 13 residues. V lost 3 bases and J 1 base, leaving 6 bases between the germline ends. For repertoire sequencing, the TCR beta CDR3 regions were amplified from RNA transcripts. HTBI primers primed a first-round RT-PCR, and a second-round multiplex PCR followed. TCRdb recomputed calls from the multiplex PCR reads with MiXCR, one row per CDR3 protein. The sample has 300,000 to 400,000 distinct CDR3 sequences; 17% are singletons. Sequences were obtained from peripheral blood. The V and J genes are TRBV10-2 and TRBJ1-1; no clear D. The source of this sequence is an adult man with Graves' ophthalmopathy. Written as DNA, the CDR3 is TGCGCCAGCAGTGAAGCGCCGAACACTGAAGCTTTCTTT. This sequence encodes CASSEAPNTEAFF.